Each of the 21 T cell receptor beta chains below was sequenced from the same sample in a study of T cell responses to AZD1222 COVID-19 vaccine. Libraries were prepared by immunoSEQ multiplex PCR; TCRdb keeps only in-frame clonotypes and omits some of them. The data show 100,000 to 130,000 clones, about 86% seen once. Material: peripheral blood, obtained on day 0 of AZD1222 vaccination. These receptors were collected from an adult in good health.

The rearrangement joins TRBV7-3 to TRBJ2-3, with no clear D. The CDR3 covers 16 residues. CDR1 and CDR2 (germline): SGHTA, FQGTGA. V was clipped by 4 bases and J by 0 bases, with 14 bases between them. Here the CDR3 DNA reads TGTGCCAGCAGCTCGCAGACGGTTCCTAGCACAGATACGCAGTATTTT. Its protein product is CASSSQTVPSTDTQYF. Looking up the rest from reference TRBV7-3 and TRBJ2-3 gives the full variable domain: GAGVSQTPSNKVTEKGKYVELRCDPISGHTALYWYRQSLGQGPEFLIYFQGTGAADDSGLPNDRFFAVRPEGSVSTLKIQRTERGDSAVYLCASSSQTVPSTDTQYFGPGTRLTVL.

The V call is TRBV3-1 (or the pseudogene TRBV3-2), the J call TRBJ2-7; 11 nucleotides match TRBD2. The CDR3 covers 17 residues. V shed 1 base and J 2 bases; nucleotides not matched to a gene: 7. Germline CDR1 and CDR2: LGHDT and YNNKEL (reference sequence). The CDR3 bases are TGTGCCAGCAGCCAAGGGCTAGCGGGGGGCACTACCTACGAGCAGTACTTC. Translation gives CASSQGLAGGTTYEQYF.

The genes are TRBV30 and TRBJ1-3, with 8 bases that match TRBD1. The CDR3 totals 15 residues. The V gene's germline CDR1 is GTSNPN and CDR2 SVGIG (reference sequence). The J segment lost 4 bases and the V segment lost 0 bases, leaving 5 bases of the junction unmatched. CDR3 protein: CAWSVRRGPGNTIYF. CDR3 nucleotides: TGTGCCTGGAGTGTACGCAGGGGGCCAGGAAACACCATATATTTT.

V and J are TRBV18 and TRBJ1-2; 8 positions match TRBD1. The V gene's germline CDR1 is KGHSH and CDR2 LQKENI. J was trimmed by 8 bases and V by 4 bases; bases with no gene match: 15. This CDR3 region has 16 residues. The CDR3 region is CASSLQKGQGDGGYTF. DNA of the CDR3: TGTGCCAGCTCACTACAAAAAGGACAGGGTGACGGGGGCTACACCTTC. The entire variable domain, with the rest obtained from reference TRBV18 and TRBJ1-2, is as follows: NAGVMQNPRHLVRRRGQEARLRCSPMKGHSHVYWYRQLPEEGLKFMVYLQKENIIDESGMPKERFSAEFPKEGPSILRIQQVVRGDSAAYFCASSLQKGQGDGGYTFGSGTRLTVV.

The rearrangement links TRBV6-5 to TRBJ2-4; D is undetermined. The CDR3 covers 12 residues. In germline, CDR1 is MNHEY, CDR2 SVGAGI. Trimming shortened V by 9 bases and J by 9 bases, and 15 bases separated the two germline ends. The CDR3 loop is CASSPGESIQYF. CDR3 DNA sequence: TGTGCCAGTTCCCCCGGAGAGAGCATTCAGTACTTC.

This CDR3 reads CASSQRLAGGQETQYF. CDR3 nucleotides: TGCGCCAGCAGCCAACGACTAGCGGGGGGGCAGGAGACCCAGTACTTC. This sequence joins TRBV5-1 and TRBJ2-5; the match to TRBD2 covers 14 bases. The trim removed 4 bases at V and 5 bases at J, leaving 7 bases unmatched. CDR3 length: 16 amino acids. Germline V gene sequence: CDR1 SGHRS, CDR2 YFSETQ.

The rearrangement joins TRBV7-8 to TRBJ1-4; TRBD1 matches at 9 bases. Unmatched junction bases numbered 5, after V lost 1 base and J lost 8 bases. This CDR3 comprises 15 residues. Germline V gene lookup returns CDR1 SGHVS and CDR2 FQNEAQ. DNA of the CDR3: TGTGCCAGCAGCTTAGAGGACAGGGGTGGGGAAAAACTGTTTTTT. This encodes CASSLEDRGGEKLFF.

This clone was seen many times. The V and J genes are TRBV19 and TRBJ1-1; 7 bases line up with TRBD1. From germline, CDR1 is LNHDA and CDR2 SQIVND (reference sequence). Unmatched junction bases numbered 7, after V lost 4 bases and J lost 8 bases. This CDR3 comprises 13 residues. The CDR3 protein is CASSTGTVSEAFF. In nucleotides, the CDR3 is TGTGCCAGTAGTACGGGGACAGTCTCGGAAGCTTTCTTT.

This chain links TRBV29-1 with TRBJ1-4; 7 nucleotides agree with TRBD1. The CDR3 has 15 residues. V trimming: 7 bases; J trimming: 8 bases; junction bases outside the gene matches: 16. Germline values: CDR1 SQVTM, CDR2 ANQGSEA. In DNA, the CDR3 is TGCAGCGAACAGTATCGAGGGGGCTTTGACGAAAAACTGTTTTTT. As protein: CSEQYRGGFDEKLFF.

This rearrangement joins TRBV5-4 to TRBJ2-7; 7 bases are a match to TRBD1. There are 13 residues in the CDR3. Trimming cost V 4 bases and J 3 bases; bases outside gene matches: 4. From germline, CDR1 is SGHNT and CDR2 YYREEE (reference sequence). CDR3 DNA sequence: TGTGCCAGCAGCATGACAGGGCGCTACGAGCAGTACTTC. Its protein is CASSMTGRYEQYF.

This clone turned up a few times. The V gene is TRBV4-1, the J gene TRBJ2-3; 7 bases match TRBD2. The V gene's germline CDR1 is MGHRA and CDR2 YSYEKL. The CDR3 covers 15 residues. Unmatched junction bases numbered 9, after V lost 4 bases and J lost 5 bases. This CDR3 reads CASSPWGGVGDTQYF. CDR3 sequence (DNA): TGCGCCAGCAGCCCCTGGGGGGGGGTAGGAGATACGCAGTATTTT.

The rearrangement links TRBV14 to TRBJ1-2, with 8 bases identical to TRBD1. Germline V gene sequence: CDR1 SGHDN, CDR2 FVKESK. Losses at the gene ends were 4 bases for V and 4 bases for J; bases not matched to a gene: 2. CDR3 length: 13 residues. The CDR3 bases are TGTGCCAGCAGCCGAGGACAGGGCTATGGCTACACCTTC. Translating it yields CASSRGQGYGYTF.

The table lists this clone with a count of one. The chain is built from TRBV23-1 and TRBJ1-6; the D is unclear. TRBV23-1 falls under the ORF class, with uncertain function. There are 16 residues in the CDR3. Trimming pared 0 bases from V and 3 bases from J, leaving 9 bases between. CDR3 sequence reads: CASSQSVPYYNSPLHF. CDR3 sequence (DNA): TGCGCCAGCAGTCAATCGGTACCTTACTATAATTCACCCCTCCACTTT.

The J gene is TRBJ1-5, the V gene TRBV30; D might be TRBD1 (5 bases). Germline CDR1 and CDR2: GTSNPN and SVGIG (reference sequence). The CDR3 runs to 15 residues. V lost 1 base and J lost 7, with 17 bases in between. The CDR3 region has the DNA TGTGCCTGGAGTGCCGTGGCGGCAGGGAGCCAGCCCCAGCATTTT. It codes for CAWSAVAAGSQPQHF.

V usage is TRBV19 and J usage is TRBJ1-1, with 9 positions matching TRBD1. Germline V lookup: CDR1 LNHDA, CDR2 SQIVND (reference sequence). This CDR3 comprises 15 residues. After removal of 9 bases from V and 1 base from J, the junction contained 9 bases not matched to a gene. The chain's CDR3 is CASTDRGSRNTEAFF. In DNA form, the CDR3 reads TGTGCCAGCACGGACAGGGGTTCTCGGAACACTGAAGCTTTCTTT. Full variable domain (outside the CDR3, taken from reference TRBV19 and TRBJ1-1): DGGITQSPKYLFRKEGQNVTLSCEQNLNHDAMYWYRQDPGQGLRLIYYSQIVNDFQKGDIAEGYSVSREKKESFPLTVTSAQKNPTAFYLCASTDRGSRNTEAFFGQGTRLTVV.

The J gene is TRBJ1-6, the V gene TRBV2, with D possibly TRBD1 on 5 matching bases. The CDR3 extends over 14 amino acids. V shed 3 bases and J shed 5 bases, with 8 bases lying between them. In germline, CDR1 is SNHLY, CDR2 FYNNEI. CDR3 residues: CASSDRRDNSPLHF. DNA of the CDR3: TGTGCCAGCAGTGACCGCAGGGATAATTCACCCCTCCACTTT.

The chain employs TRBV10-1 and TRBJ2-2, with D possibly being TRBD1 or TRBD2 (5 bases each). This CDR3 is built from 16 residues. The germline V gene encodes CDR1 WNHNN and CDR2 SYGVQD (reference sequence). Trimming shortened V by 0 bases and J by 0 bases, and 8 bases separated the two germline ends. The CDR3 DNA follows: TGCGCCAGCAGTGAGTCCCGGGGCGCGAACACCGGGGAGCTGTTTTTT. Translating it yields CASSESRGANTGELFF.

This clone was detected once. The chain carries TRBV6-6 and TRBJ1-5; 10 bases match TRBD1. Germline V CDR1 and CDR2: MNHNY, SVGAGI (reference sequence). V was pared by 7 bases and J by 6 bases, with 6 bases of the junction left unmatched. The CDR3 is made up of 14 amino acids. CDR3 residues: CASTGQGFSQPQHF. CDR3 sequence (DNA): TGTGCCAGCACGGGACAGGGGTTCTCTCAGCCCCAGCATTTT.

The J gene is TRBJ2-3, the V gene TRBV29-1; 8 bases map to TRBD2. The trim removed 4 bases at V and 5 bases at J, leaving 5 bases unmatched. The CDR3 covers 13 residues. Germline V gene lookup returns CDR1 SQVTM and CDR2 ANQGSEA. CDR3: CSVAAGVGDTQYF. Written as DNA, the CDR3 is TGCAGCGTTGCAGCGGGGGTGGGAGATACGCAGTATTTT.

This clone has more than one count but fewer than ten. The V gene is TRBV4-1, the J gene TRBJ1-3, with no clear D. The CDR3 covers 16 residues. The V end lost 2 bases, the J end lost 3 bases, and 14 bases lay between the germline ends. Per the germline V gene, CDR1 is MGHRA and CDR2 is YSYEKL. The DNA of the CDR3 is TGCGCCAGCAGCCAACACGCCCTTGGAGGTGGAAACACCATATATTTT. It encodes CASSQHALGGGNTIYF.

The rearrangement joins TRBV15 to TRBJ1-2; 12 bases are shared with TRBD1. V was pared by 2 bases and J by 0 bases, with 7 bases of the junction left unmatched. The CDR3 consists of 18 residues. Germline V lookup: CDR1 LNHNV, CDR2 YYDKDF (reference sequence). CDR3 sequence: CATSRRRDRGLTNYGYTF. In nucleotides, the CDR3 is TGTGCCACCAGCAGACGCCGGGACAGGGGGCTTACTAACTATGGCTACACCTTC.